The 24 T cell receptor beta chains below come from one sample, sequenced in a study of response to subunit inactivated influenza vaccine. TCRdb used MiXCR to reprocess the RT-PCR reads, holding one entry per CDR3 protein. The sample carries 550,000 to 800,000 distinct CDR3 sequences, around 14% recorded once. The sample here was PBMCs from blood, taken 12 days after vaccination. The receptors were gathered from a man in his fifties or sixties who received an inactivated influenza vaccine.

V is TRBV4-1 and J is TRBJ2-2, with unresolved D. The germline CDR1 and CDR2 sequences are MGHRA and YSYEKL. Trimming left V 0 bases short and J 5 bases short, with 7 bases between. The CDR3 extends over 14 amino acids. CDR3 coding DNA: TGCGCCAGCAGCCAAGATCAAGGGACCGGGGAGCTGTTTTTT. This gives the protein CASSQDQGTGELFF.

The chain has TRBV3-1 and TRBJ1-2; D remains ambiguous. Trimming left V 1 base short and J 2 bases short, with 11 bases between. Looked up from germline, CDR1 is LGHDT and CDR2 is YNNKEL (reference sequence). This CDR3 is built from 15 residues. CDR3 region: CASSQASPENYGYTF. The CDR3 DNA is TGTGCCAGCAGCCAAGCGTCCCCGGAGAACTATGGCTACACCTTC.

This clonotype was observed many times. This sequence joins TRBV12-3 or TRBV12-4 and TRBJ2-2; possible D gene TRBD1, 5 bases. Trimming removed 7 bases at V and 1 base at J, with 10 bases between. This CDR3 is built from 14 residues. The CDR3 loop is CASTLDRNTGELFF. In DNA, the CDR3 is TGTGCCAGCACCCTCGACAGGAACACCGGGGAGCTGTTTTTT.

The chain carries TRBV5-1 and TRBJ2-7; D might be TRBD1 (5 bases). The CDR3 loop spans 14 amino acids. V gave up 0 bases and J gave up 9 bases, with 16 bases separating them. The germline V gene encodes CDR1 SGHRS and CDR2 YFSETQ. As DNA, the CDR3 is TGCGCCAGCAGCTTGGATGACAGACCGCTAGTGCAGTACTTC. This sequence encodes CASSLDDRPLVQYF.

The chain employs TRBV6-2 or TRBV6-3 and TRBJ2-7; TRBD1 aligns across 7 bases. V was clipped by 4 bases and J by 5 bases; unmatched bases: 8. This CDR3 has 14 residues. Per the germline V gene, CDR1 is MNHEY and CDR2 is SVGEGT. Here the CDR3 DNA reads TGTGCCAGCAGTTCCTACTCGACAGGGCACGAGCAGTACTTC. Amino acids: CASSSYSTGHEQYF.

This sequence joins TRBV10-3 and TRBJ2-1; 8 bases are shared with TRBD2. The junction had 17 bases not matched to a gene; V was cut back by 8 bases and J by 5 bases. CDR1 is ENHRY, CDR2 SYGVKD, per germline. The CDR3 is made up of 17 amino acids. This chain's CDR3 is CAIGALNSGAGNNEQFF. CDR3 coding DNA: TGTGCCATCGGGGCCCTTAATAGCGGGGCAGGGAACAATGAGCAGTTCTTC.

This sequence joins TRBV12-3 or TRBV12-4 and TRBJ1-1; possibly TRBD1 for D (5 bases). This CDR3 has 14 amino acids. V lost 3 bases and J lost 6, with 14 bases in between. The CDR3 DNA reads TGTGCCAGCAGTTTCGCGGCAGGGCTGGCTGAAGCTTTCTTT. The encoded protein is CASSFAAGLAEAFF.

The chain recombines TRBV6-1 with TRBJ1-5; 8 nucleotides align to TRBD1. The V gene end was trimmed by 4 bases and the J gene end by 5 bases; junction bases not matched to a gene: 4. The CDR3 contains 14 residues. CDR1 is MNHNS and CDR2 is SASEGT in the germline V gene. The CDR3 region has the DNA TGTGCCAGCAGTGGGCAGGGGGCCCATCAGCCCCAGCATTTT. Its protein product is CASSGQGAHQPQHF.

This clonotype has ten or more counts. At one boundary the junction diverges from the germline segment, which might be a read error. The rearrangement links TRBV7-9 to TRBJ2-7, with D uncertain. The germline V gene has CDR1 SEHNR and CDR2 FQNEAQ (reference sequence). The CDR3 length is 12 residues. The CDR3 region has the DNA TGTGCCAGCAGCTTAGACTCTGATGGGAAGCACTTC. Amino acids: CASSLDSDGKHF.

At least ten counts were recorded for this clonotype. The rearrangement joins TRBV29-1 to TRBJ2-4; D is uncertain. There are 10 residues in the CDR3. V was clipped by 6 bases and J by 8 bases, with 8 bases between them. CDR1 SQVTM and CDR2 ANQGSEA come from the germline V gene. The CDR3 sequence is CSVGTDIQYF. CDR3 coding DNA: TGCAGCGTCGGCACGGACATTCAGTACTTC.

This clonotype has at least ten counts. The CDR3 DNA sequence: TGCAGCGGCGGCGGGGGTCCGGGACAGGGTAATGAAAAACTGTTTTTT. Translating gives CSGGGGPGQGNEKLFF. The chain links TRBV29-1 to TRBJ1-4, with 9 bases aligning to TRBD1. Germline loops: CDR1 SQVTM, CDR2 ANQGSEA. The length of the CDR3 is 16 residues. The V gene end was trimmed by 7 bases and the J gene end by 4 bases; junction bases not matched to a gene: 13.

This clonotype was found a few times. The V and J genes are TRBV5-6 and TRBJ2-1; 15 positions agree with TRBD2. Germline values: CDR1 SGHDT, CDR2 YYEEEE. Trimming removed 2 bases from V and 7 bases from J; junction bases left unmatched: 4. The CDR3 contains 16 residues. The CDR3 DNA follows: TGTGCCAGCAGCTTTTGGACTAGCGGGAGGGCGAATGAGCAGTTCTTC. Amino acid sequence: CASSFWTSGRANEQFF. Full variable domain (missing parts from reference TRBV5-6 and TRBJ2-1): DAGVTQSPTHLIKTRGQQVTLRCSPKSGHDTVSWYQQALGQGPQFIFQYYEEEERQRGNFPDRFSGHQFPNYSSELNVNALLLGDSALYLCASSFWTSGRANEQFFGPGTRLTVL.

The chain carries TRBV5-1 and TRBJ1-1; D unclear. This CDR3 has 14 residues. Per the germline V gene, CDR1 is SGHRS and CDR2 is YFSETQ. V was trimmed by 5 bases and J by 0 bases, leaving 11 bases between them. CDR3 residues: CASRERGMNTEAFF. The CDR3, as DNA: TGCGCCAGCAGAGAACGGGGAATGAACACTGAAGCTTTCTTT.

This clonotype was observed a few times. The chain has TRBV7-6 and TRBJ2-3; TRBD1 matches at 7 bases. V was pared by 8 bases and J by 2 bases, with 10 bases of the junction left unmatched. Germline V gives CDR1 SGHVS, CDR2 FNYEAQ. This CDR3 is built from 15 residues. CDR3 DNA: TGTGCCAGCCTGCCCGGGACAGCCTTCACAGATACGCAGTATTTT. Its protein is CASLPGTAFTDTQYF.

At least ten counts were recorded for this clonotype. This chain links TRBV7-2 with TRBJ1-1; 8 bases match TRBD1. After removal of 5 bases from V and 0 bases from J, the junction contained 5 bases not matched to a gene. This CDR3 comprises 15 residues. Germline V gene data show CDR1 as SGHTA and CDR2 as FQGNSA. CDR3 region: CASSPTGAMNTEAFF. The CDR3 nucleotides are TGTGCCAGCAGCCCGACAGGGGCCATGAACACTGAAGCTTTCTTT.

With regard to this clonotype: Germline and junction disagree at one end, which may indicate a read error. The chain links TRBV6-2 or TRBV6-3 to TRBJ1-2, with D possibly TRBD1 on 5 matching bases. CDR1 and CDR2 (germline): MNHEY, SVGEGT. The CDR3 has 13 residues. The CDR3 DNA sequence: TGTGCCTGCAGCCCCGGCAGGGCCTATGGCTACACCTTC. This gives the protein CACSPGRAYGYTF.

The V call is TRBV29-1, the J call TRBJ2-7; TRBD2 is a possible D gene (6 bases). The V end was cut by 6 bases, the J end by 13 bases, with 19 bases between. This CDR3 is 11 amino acids long. Germline lookup yields CDR1 SQVTM and CDR2 ANQGSEA. CDR3 protein: CSVADNAGNYF. CDR3 nucleotide sequence: TGCAGCGTCGCTGACAACGCGGGGAATTACTTC.

This clonotype was seen a handful of times. This chain links TRBV18 with TRBJ2-4, with D possibly TRBD1 on 6 matching bases. Between the trimmed V and J ends, which lost 8 bases and 0 bases, there was a span of 17 bases. CDR3 length: 16 residues. Germline CDR1 reads KGHSH; CDR2 reads LQKENI. CDR3 DNA: TGTGCCAGCCGTAGGACAGATAATATAGCCAAAAACATTCAGTACTTC. Protein product: CASRRTDNIAKNIQYF.

This clonotype was recorded a few times. V usage is TRBV11-2 and J usage is TRBJ2-1, with 10 bases aligning to TRBD1. Germline V gene lookup returns CDR1 SGHAT and CDR2 FQNNGV. The CDR3 has 13 residues. Trimming took 5 bases from V and 9 from J; bases not matched to a gene: 4. This CDR3 reads CASSATGGGEQFF. The CDR3 DNA sequence: TGTGCCAGCAGCGCGACAGGGGGCGGTGAGCAGTTCTTC.

CDR3 DNA: TGTGCCAGCAGCTTAGGGGGGACAGGGGCCTTGAACACCGGGGAGCTGTTTTTT. Translated, it gives CASSLGGTGALNTGELFF. The chain links TRBV11-2 to TRBJ2-2; TRBD1 matches at 10 bases. CDR1 and CDR2 from the germline V gene are SGHAT and FQNNGV. The CDR3 is 18 amino acids. J was trimmed by 1 base and V by 1 base; bases with no gene match: 6.

This clonotype was seen only a few times. The V and J genes are TRBV7-2 and TRBJ2-4, with 8 bases lining up with TRBD2. Germline loops: CDR1 SGHTA, CDR2 FQGNSA. Germline trimming cut 6 bases from V and 9 bases from J; bases unmatched to any gene: 13. There are 15 residues in the CDR3. The chain's CDR3 is CASSPGGGLGVIQYF. The CDR3 bases are TGTGCCAGCAGTCCCGGGGGGGGTCTCGGTGTCATTCAGTACTTC.

This clonotype was seen a few times. The chain joins TRBV12-3 or TRBV12-4 to TRBJ2-2; no definite D call. The ends were cut back, 5 bases at V and 5 bases at J, with 9 bases in the middle. The CDR3 covers 13 residues. CDR3 coding DNA: TGTGCCAGCAGTGGACGACTTACCGGGGAGCTGTTTTTT. Its protein product is CASSGRLTGELFF.

This clonotype was counted only a few times. The rearrangement joins TRBV5-5 to TRBJ2-2; no reliable D call. CDR1 and CDR2 (germline): SGHKS, YYEKEE (reference sequence). The CDR3 extends over 15 amino acids. V was trimmed by 0 bases and J by 2 bases, leaving 8 bases between them. The CDR3 nucleotides read TGTGCCAGCAGCTTGGCCGGCTTCAACACCGGGGAGCTGTTTTTT. Amino acid sequence: CASSLAGFNTGELFF.

This clonotype was found many times. The rearrangement uses TRBV3-1 and TRBJ2-1; TRBD2 agrees at 11 bases. The CDR3 sequence is 15 residues long. CDR1 is LGHDT, CDR2 YNNKEL, per germline (reference sequence). J was trimmed by 4 bases and V by 6 bases; bases with no gene match: 5. The CDR3 region is CASSPIAGGYNEQFF. In DNA, the CDR3 is TGTGCCAGCAGTCCTATAGCGGGGGGGTACAATGAGCAGTTCTTC.